Shown below are 3 T cell receptor beta chains from a single sample sequenced in a study of cytomegalovirus exposure and HLA in healthy donors. 60 Vbeta and 13 Jbeta primers were used in PCR. Method: immunoSEQ multiplex PCR; TCRdb's copy keeps in-frame clones and lacks some. The sample includes about 130,000 clones, under 20% of them seen just once. The material sequenced was PBMCs. Receptor source: a female donor in good health and CMV-seropositive.

The gene calls are TRBV27 and TRBJ2-1, with 13 bases fitting TRBD2. CDR1 and CDR2 (germline): MNHEY, SMNVEV (reference sequence). V lost 6 bases and J lost 10; bases outside the gene matches: 12. The CDR3 is 16 amino acids. The CDR3 DNA is TGTGCCAGCAGCCCCCGGGGACTAGCGGGATCAAGGGAGCAGTTCTTC. Its protein is CASSPRGLAGSREQFF.

With respect to this clone: Within the sample, other DNA sequences also encode this same CDR3. This chain connects TRBV19 to TRBJ1-4, with TRBD1 identical over 7 bases. J gave up 5 bases and V 5 bases, and 8 bases lay outside the gene matches. This CDR3 has 15 residues. Germline V gives CDR1 LNHDA, CDR2 SQIVND (reference sequence). The chain's CDR3 is CASSPPGQPNEKLFF. The DNA for the CDR3 is TGTGCCAGTAGTCCCCCGGGACAGCCGAATGAAAAACTGTTTTTT.

The J gene is TRBJ2-1, the V gene TRBV4-3; D perhaps matches TRBD1 (5 bases). Germline V CDR1 and CDR2: LGHNA, YSLEER. Trimming shortened V by 4 bases and J by 7 bases, and 17 bases separated the two germline ends. CDR3 length: 15 amino acids. CDR3 nucleotide sequence: TGCGCCAGCAGCCTCCTATTGGGGCGGCCGAATGAGCAGTTCTTC. Its translation: CASSLLLGRPNEQFF.